These 21 T cell receptor beta chains came from one sample sequenced in a study of T cells in Graves' hyperthyroidism and ophthalmopathy (dated by TCRdb to the late 2010s). The method was multiplex PCR. Sequencing was performed on an Illumina HiSeq 2000. The TCR beta CDR3 regions were amplified from RNA transcripts. For the first round of RT-PCR on the TCR CDR3, the HTBI primer set was used together with the Qiagen OneStep RT-PCR kit. In TCRdb, the public reads were trimmed at Q25 with fastp and aligned with MiXCR, with productive beta chains retained. Merged by CDR3 protein, the rows form single entries marked with the most common genes and DNA. Across this sample there are some 530,000 distinct CDR3 sequences, with roughly 22% seen only once. The top ten clonotypes cover about half of the sample. Sequencing was done on a sample of blood. The receptor set was obtained from a woman aged 70 to 79 with Graves' ophthalmopathy.

This chain uses TRBV6-1 with TRBJ1-1; 7 bases align to TRBD1. Unmatched junction bases numbered 10, after V lost 5 bases and J lost 4 bases. The CDR3 is 15 amino acids. The germline V gene has CDR1 MNHNS and CDR2 SASEGT. CDR3 sequence reads: CASSTLGRGLTEAFF. The CDR3 nucleotides read TGTGCCAGCAGTACTCTGGGGAGGGGGCTCACTGAAGCTTTCTTT.

The chain recombines TRBV7-9 with TRBJ1-1; 7 positions agree with TRBD1. The CDR3 is 16 residues long. The germline V gene has CDR1 SEHNR and CDR2 FQNEAQ (reference sequence). The junction had 8 bases not matched to a gene; V was cut back by 0 bases and J by 4 bases. The CDR3 region is CASSLAVQGVGTEAFF. CDR3 DNA sequence: TGTGCCAGCAGCTTAGCGGTTCAGGGGGTGGGCACTGAAGCTTTCTTT.

The V and J genes are TRBV7-3 and TRBJ1-2; 10 bases match TRBD1. Germline-derived CDR1 and CDR2 are SGHTA and FQGTGA. This CDR3 spans 14 amino acids. V was clipped by 6 bases and J by 7 bases; unmatched bases: 8. The CDR3 DNA reads as TGTGCCAGCAGTTCCGACAGGGACAGGGGTGGCTACACCTTC. This encodes CASSSDRDRGGYTF.

This chain connects TRBV9 to TRBJ2-1; possible D gene TRBD2, 5 bases. Trimming shortened V by 4 bases and J by 6 bases, and 14 bases separated the two germline ends. CDR1 is SGDLS, CDR2 YYNGEE, per germline. The CDR3 runs 14 residues. CDR3 sequence (DNA): TGTGCCAGCAGCTACGGACTCGGAGCCAATGAGCAGTTCTTC. Its translation is CASSYGLGANEQFF. The entire variable domain, with the rest obtained from reference TRBV9 and TRBJ2-1, is as follows: DSGVTQTPKHLITATGQRVTLRCSPRSGDLSVYWYQQSLDQGLQFLIQYYNGEERAKGNILERFSAQQFPDLHSELNLSSLELGDSALYFCASSYGLGANEQFFGPGTRLTVL.

This clonotype was observed a few times. The genes are TRBV19 and TRBJ2-2, with D perhaps TRBD1 or TRBD2 (5 bases each). The ends were cut back, 2 bases at V and 4 bases at J, with 11 bases in the middle. The CDR3 extends over 15 amino acids. Per germline, CDR1 LNHDA and CDR2 SQIVND (reference sequence). This CDR3 reads CASSIRPGPTGELFF. CDR3 coding DNA: TGTGCCAGTAGTATAAGGCCGGGGCCCACCGGGGAGCTGTTTTTT. Using reference TRBV19 and TRBJ2-2 for the parts outside the CDR3, the full variable domain is DGGITQSPKYLFRKEGQNVTLSCEQNLNHDAMYWYRQDPGQGLRLIYYSQIVNDFQKGDIAEGYSVSREKKESFPLTVTSAQKNPTAFYLCASSIRPGPTGELFFGEGSRLTVL.

This clonotype has a count of ten or more. V and J are TRBV11-2 and TRBJ2-1; no firm D call. The germline gives CDR1 SGHAT, CDR2 FQNNGV. The CDR3 has 13 amino acids. Trimming shortened V by 1 base and J by 5 bases, and 6 bases separated the two germline ends. The CDR3: CASSLGLNNEQFF. As DNA, the CDR3 is TGTGCCAGCAGCTTAGGCCTCAACAATGAGCAGTTCTTC.

Many counts were recorded for this clonotype. The chain has TRBV24-1 and TRBJ2-3, with 10 bases matching TRBD2. CDR3 length: 19 residues. Germline CDR1 KGHDR, CDR2 SFDVKD. The V gene end was trimmed by 7 bases and the J gene end by 3 bases; junction bases not matched to a gene: 18. CDR3 amino acids: CATSSSRTSGRDRTDTQYF. The CDR3 DNA follows: TGTGCCACCAGCAGTTCCCGGACTAGCGGTCGCGACAGAACAGATACGCAGTATTTT.

This rearrangement joins TRBV20-1 to TRBJ2-5, with TRBD2 as a possible D gene (6 bases). Germline values: CDR1 DFQATT, CDR2 SNEGSKA (reference sequence). The CDR3 consists of 13 residues. V was clipped by 3 bases and J by 1 base, with 9 bases between them. The CDR3 nucleotides are TGCAGTGCTAGGAGACTAGGCCAAGAGACCCAGTACTTC. Its protein product is CSARRLGQETQYF.

The table lists this clonotype with a few counts. V and J are TRBV18 and TRBJ2-7, with 9 bases matching TRBD1. Unmatched junction bases numbered 9, after V lost 4 bases and J lost 2 bases. The germline V gene encodes CDR1 KGHSH and CDR2 LQKENI. This CDR3 has 16 residues. DNA for the CDR3: TGTGCCAGCTCACGCCAGGACAGGGGATGGACCTACGAGCAGTACTTC. Residues: CASSRQDRGWTYEQYF.

The chain combines TRBV6-1 with TRBJ1-5; TRBD1 aligns across 9 bases. V was clipped by 5 bases and J by 1 base; unmatched bases: 6. CDR1 is MNHNS and CDR2 is SASEGT in the germline V gene. The CDR3 contains 16 residues. The CDR3 reads CASSSQQGASNQPQHF. CDR3 DNA sequence: TGTGCCAGCAGTTCCCAACAGGGGGCAAGCAATCAGCCCCAGCATTTT.

This clonotype has ten or more counts. The chain employs TRBV7-2 and TRBJ1-4; 7 bases line up with TRBD1. Germline V CDR1 and CDR2: SGHTA, FQGNSA. CDR3 length equals 14 residues. V shed 5 bases, J shed 7 bases, and the junction held 7 bases outside the gene matches. CDR3 protein: CASSQTGMREKLFF. As DNA, the CDR3 is TGTGCCAGCAGCCAGACAGGGATGCGTGAAAAACTGTTTTTT.

In regard to this clonotype: At one end, the junction sequence differs from germline, possibly due to a read error. The chain employs TRBV7-2 and TRBJ2-6; perhaps TRBD1 as D (5 bases). Germline CDR1 is SGHTA and CDR2 is FQGNSA. This CDR3 is built from 17 residues. The CDR3 here is CASSFGVLLSGANALTF. The CDR3 DNA is TGTGCCAGCAGCTTCGGAGTTTTACTCTCTGGGGCCAACGCCCTGACTTTC.

The rearrangement links TRBV7-2 to TRBJ1-6; a weak D match, TRBD1 (6 bases). This CDR3 region has 14 residues. Trimming removed 3 bases from V and 9 bases from J, with 12 bases in between. Germline V gene sequence: CDR1 SGHTA, CDR2 FQGNSA. CDR3 nucleotides: TGTGCCAGCAGCTTCGGGGGGCTCGGTTCACCCCTCCACTTT. Its translation is CASSFGGLGSPLHF.

The chain joins TRBV27 to TRBJ2-5; no clear D gene. The CDR3 consists of 11 residues. V was pared by 8 bases and J by 4 bases, with 8 bases between. The V gene's germline CDR1 is MNHEY and CDR2 SMNVEV (reference sequence). In DNA form, the CDR3 reads TGTGCCAGCGGGTATTCAGAGACCCAGTACTTC. This encodes CASGYSETQYF.

The J gene is TRBJ1-5, the V gene TRBV29-1, with 9 bases matching TRBD1. The CDR3 consists of 12 residues. V was clipped by 7 bases and J by 5 bases; unmatched bases: 3. Germline lookup yields CDR1 SQVTM and CDR2 ANQGSEA. CDR3 loop: CSATGGDQPQHF. CDR3 nucleotide sequence: TGCAGCGCCACAGGGGGCGATCAGCCCCAGCATTTT.

This clonotype has ten or more counts. V usage is TRBV20-1 and J usage is TRBJ2-3; 11 nucleotides match TRBD2. The J segment lost 6 bases and the V segment lost 2 bases, leaving 7 bases of the junction unmatched. CDR1 is DFQATT, CDR2 SNEGSKA, per germline (reference sequence). This CDR3 is built from 15 residues. CDR3 sequence (DNA): TGCAGTGCTAGATCCGGGCCTAGCGGGAGGGATACGCAGTATTTT. It yields the protein CSARSGPSGRDTQYF.

The rearrangement links TRBV7-3 to TRBJ2-5; TRBD1 aligns across 8 bases. The junction had 4 bases not matched to a gene; V was cut back by 5 bases and J by 2 bases. The CDR3 consists of 14 residues. Germline CDR1 SGHTA, CDR2 FQGTGA. The DNA for the CDR3 is TGTGCCAGCAGCCAGGGGGCTTCTCAAGAGACCCAGTACTTC. This codes for CASSQGASQETQYF.

The chain combines TRBV12-3 or TRBV12-4 with TRBJ2-4, with 8 positions matching TRBD1. This CDR3 region has 16 residues. The V and J ends lost 3 bases and 8 bases, in that order; junction bases with no gene match: 12. Here the CDR3 reads CASSFWGGRGQDIQYF. DNA of the CDR3: TGTGCCAGCAGTTTTTGGGGTGGCAGGGGGCAAGACATTCAGTACTTC.

Ten or more counts support this clonotype. CDR3 in amino acids: CASRSRGDYNSPLHF. The CDR3 region has the DNA TGTGCCAGCAGAAGCAGGGGGGATTATAATTCACCCCTCCACTTT. The chain employs TRBV27 and TRBJ1-6, with 7 bases aligning to TRBD1. The V and J ends lost 6 bases and 4 bases, in that order; junction bases with no gene match: 6. From germline, CDR1 is MNHEY and CDR2 SMNVEV (reference sequence). The CDR3 contains 15 residues.

This clonotype was counted once. The chain couples TRBV3-1 to TRBJ2-4, with TRBD2 matching 8 bases. The germline V gene encodes CDR1 LGHDT and CDR2 YNNKEL (reference sequence). J was trimmed by 2 bases and V by 0 bases; bases with no gene match: 9. CDR3 size: 18 residues. CDR3 protein: CASSQDSGGEGSKNIQYF. The CDR3 DNA sequence: TGTGCCAGCAGCCAAGATTCGGGGGGGGAGGGATCCAAAAACATTCAGTACTTC. The variable domain in full, with the rest retrieved from reference TRBV3-1 and TRBJ2-4, is DTAVSQTPKYLVTQMGNDKSIKCEQNLGHDTMYWYKQDSKKFLKIMFSYNNKELIINETVPNRFSPKSPDKAHLNLHINSLELGDSAVYFCASSQDSGGEGSKNIQYFGAGTRLSVL.

The chain recombines TRBV7-8 with TRBJ2-5; 12 bases agree with TRBD2. Germline trimming cut 5 bases from V and 2 bases from J; bases unmatched to any gene: 3. CDR3 length: 15 residues. Germline assignment: CDR1 SGHVS and CDR2 FQNEAQ. CDR3 protein: CASSIGTSGQETQYF. DNA of the CDR3: TGTGCCAGCAGCATTGGGACTAGCGGGCAAGAGACCCAGTACTTC.